This note documents a single TCR beta chain sequence. Source study methods: Cell counts per sample came from amplifying reference gene primers. Method: immunoSEQ multiplex PCR; TCRdb's copy keeps in-frame clones and lacks some. Clonal size and the V and J genes are those of that table, whereas D and trimming came from the DNA. In the table there are 230,000 or so clones, more than 85% of which are singletons. This sample was taken from a study of blood T cell repertoires in COVID-19. Study overall: T cells, B-cell-depleted T cells, or PBMCs provided the cDNA or gDNA that served as material.

The CDR3 has 15 amino acids. CDR1 is SGDLS and CDR2 is YYNGEE in the germline V gene. V trimming: 4 bases; J trimming: 11 bases; junction bases outside the gene matches: 16. The TCR sequence derives from a man aged 40-49 years with active or convalescent COVID-19. Material for sequencing was peripheral blood. The genes are TRBV9 and TRBJ1-1; 8 nucleotides line up with TRBD1. CDR3 sequence reads: CASSPAWVAGGTAFF. The DNA of the CDR3 is TGTGCCAGCAGCCCCGCATGGGTGGCAGGGGGCACGGCTTTCTTT.